This paragraph reports one T cell receptor beta chain. It has no known antigen specificity. Base qualities are not provided; no much larger clone lies one nucleotide away. TCRbeta CDR3 regions were amplified from genomic DNA by means of the immunoSEQ Assay, a bias-controlled multiplex PCR. Processing in the source paper ran as follows. Within the assay, amplification of reference gene primers was used to estimate how many nucleated cells each sample contained. To quantify the absolute abundance of each unique TCRbeta CDR3 rearrangement, sequence reads were collapsed and filtered. For each sample, productive Simpson clonality was calculated by taking the square root of Simpson's diversity index across productive rearrangements. TCRdb stores this immuneACCESS table with in-frame sequences only. Part of the clones is absent; in the studies checked, under half of the shortfall reflects unresolved V genes, and no reason is known for the rest. Clone size and V and J calls were adopted from that table, with D and trimming inferred from the DNA. The sample yields some 160,000 clones; more than 65% were counted once. Approximately 10% of the sample goes to the ten largest clones.

The collaborating institutions used their own protocols to collect whole blood in K2EDTA tubes. For TCRbeta analysis, collaborators shipped samples in one of three forms: frozen whole blood, isolated PBMCs, or DNA extracted from either of those sample types. The V end loses 5 bases and the J end loses 6 bases, and a stretch of 17 bases separates them. CDR1 and CDR2, per the germline V gene, are MDHEN and SYDVKM. Measured from the cysteine to the phenylalanine, the CDR3 is 15 residues long. The kept DNA is CDR3 alone, 45 bases in frame from the first base. The sample originates from a study of blood T cell repertoires in COVID-19 (dated by TCRdb to the early 2020s). As for the study more broadly: Samples from collaborators originated in the United States, Italy and Spain and spanned both the acute and convalescent phases of COVID-19. The repertoires were released in a freely available public database intended as a resource for research on the immune response to SARS-CoV-2. The samples were drawn from the first 160 participants of the ongoing ImmuneRACE study and from 1,254 subjects provided by 6 global collaborators. HLA class I and class II types, where available, came from metadata supplied by the sample provider rather than from assay-based typing. The dataset comprised deeply sampled blood TCRbeta repertoires from subjects exposed to, actively infected with, or recovered from COVID-19. The prospective study material was composed of cDNA or gDNA derived from T cells, B-cell-depleted T cells, or PBMCs. Sample metadata almost always included a de-identified subject ID, COVID-19 status, age in years and sex. Study-level results and caveats: How much clinical and demographic metadata was included differed by source and by participant, and the metadata was provided uncurated.

The V gene is TRBV28 and the J gene is TRBJ1-3; 5 matching bases give a weak D call of TRBD1. Sequenced sample: peripheral blood. The TCR was taken from a man aged 65-85 years with active or convalescent COVID-19. The DNA reads TGTGCCAGCAGTCTCAAGGTTACGGGGGAAAACACCATATATTTT. Its amino acids are CASSLKVTGENTIYF.